This section outlines one T cell receptor (beta chain) sequence together with its context. Its antigen is not identified. MiXCR, run by TCRdb on the reads, gives a single entry per CDR3 protein. The sample includes approximately 730,000 distinct CDR3 sequences, almost 30% seen only once; the top ten take about an eighth. The data were obtained in a study of T cell repertoires in cytomegalovirus infection. About the study: Selected CMV epitopes included recently identified HLA-C-restricted ones as well as well-studied HLA-B-restricted ones. Public TCR beta signatures marked donors with CMV infection and the matching HLA.

Trimming cost V 2 bases and J 6 bases; bases outside gene matches: 4. The CDR3 totals 15 residues. Germline lookup yields CDR1 SGHDN and CDR2 FVKESK. Study results and caveats: It was HLA-C-restricted CMV-specific TCR beta clonotypes that dominated the response ex vivo.

The sequence was obtained from a human donor in good health (CMV status not recorded). Some clones in this sample may be carry-over from other donors' samples. This chain links TRBV14 with TRBJ1-6, with TRBD1 identical over 7 bases. Here the sequenced sample was cultured CD8+ T cells from PBMCs, taken from culture after CMV antigen stimulation. CDR3 loop: CASSQLGQINSPLHF. The CDR3 region has the DNA TGTGCCAGCAGCCAATTGGGACAGATTAATTCACCCCTCCACTTT.